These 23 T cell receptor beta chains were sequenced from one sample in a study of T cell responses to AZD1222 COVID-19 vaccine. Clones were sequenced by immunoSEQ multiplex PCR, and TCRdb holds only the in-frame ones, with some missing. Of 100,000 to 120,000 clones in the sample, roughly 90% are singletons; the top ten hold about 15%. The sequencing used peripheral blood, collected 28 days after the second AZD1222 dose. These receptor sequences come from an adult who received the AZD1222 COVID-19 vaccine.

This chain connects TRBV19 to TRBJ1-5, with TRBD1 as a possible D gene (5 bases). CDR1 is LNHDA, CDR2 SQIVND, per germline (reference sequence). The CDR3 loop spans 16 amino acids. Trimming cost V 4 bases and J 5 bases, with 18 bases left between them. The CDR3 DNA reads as TGTGCCAGTAGTACCACCGAGGGGCTCGGGGATCAGCCCCAGCATTTT. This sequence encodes CASSTTEGLGDQPQHF.

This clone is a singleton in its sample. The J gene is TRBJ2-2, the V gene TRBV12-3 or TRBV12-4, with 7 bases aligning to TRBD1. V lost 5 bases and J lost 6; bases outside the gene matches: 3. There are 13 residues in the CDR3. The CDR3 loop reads CASSLRGPGELFF. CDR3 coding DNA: TGTGCCAGCAGTCTGAGGGGGCCCGGGGAGCTGTTTTTT.

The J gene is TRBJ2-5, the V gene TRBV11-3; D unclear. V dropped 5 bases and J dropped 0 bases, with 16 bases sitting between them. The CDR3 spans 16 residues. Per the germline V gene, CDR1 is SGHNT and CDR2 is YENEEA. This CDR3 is CASSPTVASYQETQYF. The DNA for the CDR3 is TGTGCCAGCAGCCCTACCGTCGCGTCGTACCAAGAGACCCAGTACTTC.

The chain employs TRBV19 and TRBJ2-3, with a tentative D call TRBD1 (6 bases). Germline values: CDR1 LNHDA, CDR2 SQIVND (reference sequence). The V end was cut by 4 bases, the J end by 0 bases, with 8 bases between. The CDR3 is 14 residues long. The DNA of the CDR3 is TGTGCCAGTAGTACAGGGGACAGCACAGATACGCAGTATTTT. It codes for CASSTGDSTDTQYF.

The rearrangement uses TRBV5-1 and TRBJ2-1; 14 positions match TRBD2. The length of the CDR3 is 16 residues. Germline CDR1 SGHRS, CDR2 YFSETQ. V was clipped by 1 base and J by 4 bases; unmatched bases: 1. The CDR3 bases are TGCGCCAGCAGCTTGCGACTAGCGGGGGGGTACAATGAGCAGTTCTTC. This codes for CASSLRLAGGYNEQFF.

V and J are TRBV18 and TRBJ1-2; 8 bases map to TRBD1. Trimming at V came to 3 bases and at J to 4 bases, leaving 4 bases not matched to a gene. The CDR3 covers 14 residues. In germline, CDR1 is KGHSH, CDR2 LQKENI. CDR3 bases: TGTGCCAGCTCACCCCCGGACAGGGCCTATGGCTACACCTTC. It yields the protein CASSPPDRAYGYTF.

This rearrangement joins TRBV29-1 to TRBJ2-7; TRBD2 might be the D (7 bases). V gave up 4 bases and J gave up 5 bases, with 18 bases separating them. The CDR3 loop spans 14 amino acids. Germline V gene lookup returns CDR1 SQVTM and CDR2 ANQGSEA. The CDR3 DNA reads TGCAGCGTTGGGGGAGGGACAAAATTCCACGAGCAGTACTTC. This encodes CSVGGGTKFHEQYF.

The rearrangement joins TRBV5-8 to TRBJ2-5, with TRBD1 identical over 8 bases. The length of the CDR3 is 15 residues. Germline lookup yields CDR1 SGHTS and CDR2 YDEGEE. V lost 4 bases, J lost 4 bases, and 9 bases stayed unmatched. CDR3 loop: CASSKLSGGLETQYF. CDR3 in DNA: TGTGCCAGCAGCAAACTATCAGGGGGCCTAGAGACCCAGTACTTC.

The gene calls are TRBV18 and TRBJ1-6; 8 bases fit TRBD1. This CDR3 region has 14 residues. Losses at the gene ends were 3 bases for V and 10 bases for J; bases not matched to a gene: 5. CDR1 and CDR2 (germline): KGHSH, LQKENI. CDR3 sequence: CASSPSGGESPLHF. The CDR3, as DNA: TGTGCCAGCTCACCGTCAGGGGGCGAATCACCCCTCCACTTT.

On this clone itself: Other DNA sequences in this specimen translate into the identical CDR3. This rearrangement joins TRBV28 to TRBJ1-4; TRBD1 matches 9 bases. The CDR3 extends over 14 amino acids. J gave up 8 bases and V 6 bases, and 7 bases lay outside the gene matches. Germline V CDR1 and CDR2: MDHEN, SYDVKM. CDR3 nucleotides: TGTGCCAGCAGCCGCGGACAGGGGCGGGAAAAACTGTTTTTT. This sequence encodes CASSRGQGREKLFF.

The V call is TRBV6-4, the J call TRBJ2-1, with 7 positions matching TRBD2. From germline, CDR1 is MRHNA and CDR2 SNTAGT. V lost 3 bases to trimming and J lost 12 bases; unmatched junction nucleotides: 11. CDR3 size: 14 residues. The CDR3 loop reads CASSESLAAIGQFF. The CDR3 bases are TGTGCCAGCAGTGAGAGTCTAGCGGCAATAGGGCAGTTCTTC.

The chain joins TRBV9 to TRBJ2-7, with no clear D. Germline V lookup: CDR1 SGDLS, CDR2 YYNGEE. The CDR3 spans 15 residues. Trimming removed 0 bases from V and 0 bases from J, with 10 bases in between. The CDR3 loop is CASSVGSASSYEQYF. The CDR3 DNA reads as TGTGCCAGCAGCGTAGGGAGCGCCAGCTCCTACGAGCAGTACTTC.

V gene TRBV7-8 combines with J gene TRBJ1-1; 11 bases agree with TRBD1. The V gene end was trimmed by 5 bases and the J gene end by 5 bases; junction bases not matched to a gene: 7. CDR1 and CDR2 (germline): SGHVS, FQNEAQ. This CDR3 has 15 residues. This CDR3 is CASSAGQGAWTEAFF. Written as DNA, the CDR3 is TGTGCCAGCAGCGCCGGACAGGGGGCATGGACTGAAGCTTTCTTT.

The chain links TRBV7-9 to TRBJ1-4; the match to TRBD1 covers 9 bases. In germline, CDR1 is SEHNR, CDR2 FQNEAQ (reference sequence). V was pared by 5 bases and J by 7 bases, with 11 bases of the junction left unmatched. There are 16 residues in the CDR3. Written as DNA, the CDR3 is TGTGCCAGCAGCCTGCGCCGGGACAGGGATGGTGAAAAACTGTTTTTT. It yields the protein CASSLRRDRDGEKLFF.

CDR3 residues: CASSPRGQGEGYTF. The CDR3 DNA follows: TGTGCCAGCTCACCACGAGGACAGGGGGAAGGCTACACCTTC. The chain employs TRBV18 and TRBJ1-2; 10 positions agree with TRBD1. The trim removed 1 base at V and 8 bases at J, leaving 4 bases unmatched. The CDR3 runs 14 residues. Germline CDR1 and CDR2: KGHSH and LQKENI.

CDR3 nucleotide sequence: TGCGCCAGCAGCCGCGAACAGGGGTTGGATACGCAGTATTTT. Translation gives CASSREQGLDTQYF. The chain recombines TRBV4-1 with TRBJ2-3; 7 nucleotides line up with TRBD1. CDR1 is MGHRA and CDR2 is YSYEKL in the germline V gene. Trimming cost V 4 bases and J 6 bases; bases outside gene matches: 7. The CDR3 has 14 residues.

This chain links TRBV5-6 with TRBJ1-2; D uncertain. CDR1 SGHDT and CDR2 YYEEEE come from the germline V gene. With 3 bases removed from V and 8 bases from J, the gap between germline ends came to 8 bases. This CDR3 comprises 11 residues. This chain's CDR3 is CASSSIGGYTF. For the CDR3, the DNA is TGTGCCAGCAGCTCCATCGGGGGCTACACCTTC.

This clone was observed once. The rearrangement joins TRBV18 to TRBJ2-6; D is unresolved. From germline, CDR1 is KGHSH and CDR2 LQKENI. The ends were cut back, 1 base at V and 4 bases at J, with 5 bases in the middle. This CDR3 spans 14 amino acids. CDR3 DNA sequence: TGTGCCAGCTCACCACTTGCCGGGGCCAACGTCCTGACTTTC. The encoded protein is CASSPLAGANVLTF. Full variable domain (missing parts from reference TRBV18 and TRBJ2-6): NAGVMQNPRHLVRRRGQEARLRCSPMKGHSHVYWYRQLPEEGLKFMVYLQKENIIDESGMPKERFSAEFPKEGPSILRIQQVVRGDSAAYFCASSPLAGANVLTFGAGSRLTVL.

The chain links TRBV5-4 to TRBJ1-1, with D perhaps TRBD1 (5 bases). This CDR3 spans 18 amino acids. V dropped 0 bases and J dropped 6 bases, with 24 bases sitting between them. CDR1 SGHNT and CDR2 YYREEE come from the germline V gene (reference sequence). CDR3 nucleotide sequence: TGTGCCAGCAGCTTGGGGGGACGGCCGGGCCCTACGGGAGCTGAAGCTTTCTTT. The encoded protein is CASSLGGRPGPTGAEAFF.

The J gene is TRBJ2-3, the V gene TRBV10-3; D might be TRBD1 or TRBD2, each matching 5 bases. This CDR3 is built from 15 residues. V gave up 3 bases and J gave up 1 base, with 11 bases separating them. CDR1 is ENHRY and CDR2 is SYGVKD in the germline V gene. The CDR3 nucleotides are TGTGCCATCAGTGATTGGCAGGGACGCACAGATACGCAGTATTTT. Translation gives CAISDWQGRTDTQYF.

The CDR3 protein is CASSTGAGELFF. CDR3 DNA: TGTGCCAGCAGCACAGGGGCCGGGGAGCTGTTTTTT. The chain couples TRBV11-2 to TRBJ2-2; 7 bases map to TRBD1. CDR3 length equals 12 residues. V was pared by 5 bases and J by 6 bases, with 0 bases of the junction left unmatched. Germline CDR1 is SGHAT and CDR2 is FQNNGV.

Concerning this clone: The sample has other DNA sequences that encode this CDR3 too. CDR3 bases: TGTGCCAGCAGCCGGGGACAGGGGAGAGAAAAACTGTTTTTT. Translating gives CASSRGQGREKLFF. This chain links TRBV28 with TRBJ1-4; TRBD1 agrees at 10 bases. V lost 6 bases to trimming and J lost 8 bases; unmatched junction nucleotides: 6. CDR1 is MDHEN and CDR2 is SYDVKM in the germline V gene. The CDR3 spans 14 residues.

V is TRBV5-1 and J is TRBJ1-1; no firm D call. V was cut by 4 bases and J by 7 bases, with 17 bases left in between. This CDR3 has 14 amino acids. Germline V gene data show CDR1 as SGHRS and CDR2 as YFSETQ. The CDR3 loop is CASSPDNPWSEAFF. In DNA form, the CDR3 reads TGCGCCAGCAGCCCCGACAACCCATGGAGTGAAGCTTTCTTT.